The T cell receptor (beta chain) described here comes from a study of response to subunit inactivated influenza vaccine. This clonotype appeared many times. Via MiXCR, TCRdb re-called the RT-PCR reads, giving one row per CDR3 protein. Of under 800,000 distinct CDR3 sequences in the sample, roughly 13% were seen once. Trimming removed 0 bases at V and 7 bases at J, with 13 bases between. The V gene's germline CDR1 is DFQATT and CDR2 SNEGSKA (reference sequence). The CDR3 covers 14 residues. The sequencing here drew on PBMCs from blood, taken less than 15 days before vaccination. This chain joins TRBV20-1 and TRBJ1-5; D may be TRBD1 (6 bases). The receptor was isolated from a man over 45 who received an inactivated influenza vaccine. The CDR3 nucleotides are TGCAGTGCTAGAGATCCCAGGGGACTCCAGCCCCAGCATTTT. It yields the protein CSARDPRGLQPQHF.